Shown below are 2 T cell receptor beta chains from a single sample sequenced in a study of response to subunit inactivated influenza vaccine (dated by TCRdb to 2016 to 2019). Libraries were made using RT-PCR. Sequencing was performed on an Illumina HiSeq 2500. TCRdb trimmed public reads at Q25 via fastp, called clones via MiXCR and kept in-frame beta chains. Each record represents a unique CDR3 protein, reported with the most common genes and DNA among its rows. Here the sample has about 540,000 distinct CDR3 sequences; approximately 24% occur a single time. Clones ranked in the top ten supply around 2.8% of the sample. Another study also made use of these data, one on T cells expressing NK-cell markers. Taken from the second paper: The TCR beta cDNA libraries were made using 5'RACE template switching, a step that added both a universal primer site and unique molecular identifiers.

The specimen comprised CD4+ T cells sorted from PBMCs, sampled less than 13 days after vaccination. Receptor source: a man over 45 who received an inactivated influenza vaccine. Donor details come from another sample of the same person, matched by shared clones.

This chain connects TRBV6-2 or TRBV6-3 to TRBJ2-5; TRBD2 agrees at 10 bases. Germline CDR1 MNHEY, CDR2 SVGEGT. V lost 5 bases and J lost 9; bases outside the gene matches: 12. The CDR3 consists of 15 residues. The CDR3 is CASSQAPGLAKAQYF. The CDR3 nucleotides read TGTGCCAGCAGTCAAGCTCCGGGACTAGCGAAAGCCCAGTACTTC.

The chain has TRBV7-9 and TRBJ2-3, with 9 bases identical to TRBD2. This CDR3 has 15 amino acids. Germline V gives CDR1 SEHNR, CDR2 FQNEAQ (reference sequence). V gave up 5 bases and J gave up 2 bases; unmatched junction bases: 5. The CDR3 region is CASSPRLADTDTQYF. Written as DNA, the CDR3 is TGTGCCAGCAGCCCCCGACTAGCGGACACAGATACGCAGTATTTT.